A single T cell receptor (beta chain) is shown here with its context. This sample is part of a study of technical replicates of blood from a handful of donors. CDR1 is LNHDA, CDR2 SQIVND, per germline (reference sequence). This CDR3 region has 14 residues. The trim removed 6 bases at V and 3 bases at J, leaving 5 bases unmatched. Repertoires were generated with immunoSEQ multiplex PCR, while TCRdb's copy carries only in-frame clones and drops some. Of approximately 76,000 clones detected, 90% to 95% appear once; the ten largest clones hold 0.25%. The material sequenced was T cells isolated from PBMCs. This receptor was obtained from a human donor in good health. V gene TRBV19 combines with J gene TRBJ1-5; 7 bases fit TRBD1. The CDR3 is CASRLGQFNQPQHF. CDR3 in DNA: TGTGCCAGTAGACTGGGACAGTTCAATCAGCCCCAGCATTTT.